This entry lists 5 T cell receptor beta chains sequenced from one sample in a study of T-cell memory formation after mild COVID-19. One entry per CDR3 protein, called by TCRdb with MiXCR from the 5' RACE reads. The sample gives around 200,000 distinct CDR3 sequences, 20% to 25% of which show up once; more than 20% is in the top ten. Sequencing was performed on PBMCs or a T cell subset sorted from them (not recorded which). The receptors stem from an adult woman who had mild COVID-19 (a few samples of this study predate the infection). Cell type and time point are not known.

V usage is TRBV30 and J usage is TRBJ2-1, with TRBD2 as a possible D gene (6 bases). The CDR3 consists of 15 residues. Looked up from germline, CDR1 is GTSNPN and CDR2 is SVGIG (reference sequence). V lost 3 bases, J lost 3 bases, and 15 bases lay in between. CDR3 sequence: CAWRGDFHGYNEQFF. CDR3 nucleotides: TGTGCCTGGAGGGGGGACTTCCACGGCTACAATGAGCAGTTCTTC.

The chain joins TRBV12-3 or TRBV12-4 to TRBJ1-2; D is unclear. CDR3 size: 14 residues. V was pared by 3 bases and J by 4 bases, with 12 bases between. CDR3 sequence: CASSFLVGTYGYTF. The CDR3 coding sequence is TGTGCCAGCAGTTTTTTGGTGGGAACCTATGGCTACACCTTC.

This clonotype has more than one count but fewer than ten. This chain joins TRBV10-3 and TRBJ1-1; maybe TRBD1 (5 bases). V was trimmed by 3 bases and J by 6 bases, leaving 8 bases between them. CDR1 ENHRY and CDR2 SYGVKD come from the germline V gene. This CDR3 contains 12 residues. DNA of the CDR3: TGTGCCATCAGTGAATTGGGGGCTGAAGCTTTCTTT. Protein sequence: CAISELGAEAFF.

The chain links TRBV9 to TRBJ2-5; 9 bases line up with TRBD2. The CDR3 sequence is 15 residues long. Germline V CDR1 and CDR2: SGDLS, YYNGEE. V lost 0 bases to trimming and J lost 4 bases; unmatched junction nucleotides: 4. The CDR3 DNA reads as TGTGCCAGCAGCGTAGGGACTAGCGAGGGAGAGACCCAGTACTTC. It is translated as CASSVGTSEGETQYF.

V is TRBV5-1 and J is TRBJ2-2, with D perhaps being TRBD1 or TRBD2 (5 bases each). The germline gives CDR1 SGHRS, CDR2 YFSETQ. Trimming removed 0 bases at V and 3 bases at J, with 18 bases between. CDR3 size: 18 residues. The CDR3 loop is CASSLDPSQEADTGELFF. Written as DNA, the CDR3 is TGCGCCAGCAGCTTGGATCCCTCACAGGAGGCGGACACCGGGGAGCTGTTTTTT.